The present entry profiles one TCR beta chain with its context. Germline assignment: CDR1 SNHLY and CDR2 FYNNEI. The CDR3 has 13 residues. J gave up 3 bases and V 8 bases, and 5 bases lay outside the gene matches. The data are from a study of blood T cell repertoires in COVID-19. Study context: T cells, B-cell-depleted T cells, or PBMCs supplied cDNA or gDNA.

Repertoires were generated with immunoSEQ multiplex PCR, while TCRdb's copy carries only in-frame clones and drops some. The sample lists 140,000 to 150,000 clones; around four fifths were seen once. This receptor was taken from a human donor in a cohort sampled during active COVID-19. The sequencing sample was made of peripheral blood. The chain couples TRBV2 to TRBJ2-5; the match to TRBD2 covers 8 bases. This chain's CDR3 is CASAGGREETQYF. The CDR3 region has the DNA TGTGCCAGCGCGGGGGGCAGAGAAGAGACCCAGTACTTC.